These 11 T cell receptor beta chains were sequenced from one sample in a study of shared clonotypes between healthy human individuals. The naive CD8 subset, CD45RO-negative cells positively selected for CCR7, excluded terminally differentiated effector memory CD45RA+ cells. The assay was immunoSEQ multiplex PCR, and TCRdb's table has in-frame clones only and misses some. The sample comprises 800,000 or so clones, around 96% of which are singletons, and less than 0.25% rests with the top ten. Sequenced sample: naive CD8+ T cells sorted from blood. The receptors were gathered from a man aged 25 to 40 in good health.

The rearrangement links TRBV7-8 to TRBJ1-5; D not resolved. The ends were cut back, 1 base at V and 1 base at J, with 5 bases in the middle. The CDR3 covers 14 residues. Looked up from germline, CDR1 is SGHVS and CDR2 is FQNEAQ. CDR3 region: CASSLVDSNQPQHF. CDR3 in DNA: TGTGCCAGCAGCTTAGTAGACAGCAATCAGCCCCAGCATTTT. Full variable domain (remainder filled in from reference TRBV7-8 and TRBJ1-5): GAGVSQSPRYKVAKRGQDVALRCDPISGHVSLFWYQQALGQGPEFLTYFQNEAQLDKSGLPSDRFFAERPEGSVSTLKIQRTQQEDSAVYLCASSLVDSNQPQHFGDGTRLSIL.

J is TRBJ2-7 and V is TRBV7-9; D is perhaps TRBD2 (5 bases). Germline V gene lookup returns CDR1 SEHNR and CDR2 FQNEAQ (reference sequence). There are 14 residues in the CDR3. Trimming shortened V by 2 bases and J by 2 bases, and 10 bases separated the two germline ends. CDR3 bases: TGTGCCAGCAGCTTATCCGGGATTCCCTACGAGCAGTACTTC. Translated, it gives CASSLSGIPYEQYF.

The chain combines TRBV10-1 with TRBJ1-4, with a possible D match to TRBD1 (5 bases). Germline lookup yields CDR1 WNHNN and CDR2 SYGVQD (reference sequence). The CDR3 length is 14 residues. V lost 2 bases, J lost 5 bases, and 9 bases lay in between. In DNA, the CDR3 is TGCGCCAGCAGTGAGGGGACGGGCAATGAAAAACTGTTTTTT. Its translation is CASSEGTGNEKLFF.

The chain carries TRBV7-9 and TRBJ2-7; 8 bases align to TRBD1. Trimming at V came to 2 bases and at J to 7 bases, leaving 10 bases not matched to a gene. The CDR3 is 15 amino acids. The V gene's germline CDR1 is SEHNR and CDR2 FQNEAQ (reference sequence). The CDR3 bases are TGTGCCAGCAGCTTACAGACTGGACAGGGCGATGAGCAGTACTTC. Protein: CASSLQTGQGDEQYF.

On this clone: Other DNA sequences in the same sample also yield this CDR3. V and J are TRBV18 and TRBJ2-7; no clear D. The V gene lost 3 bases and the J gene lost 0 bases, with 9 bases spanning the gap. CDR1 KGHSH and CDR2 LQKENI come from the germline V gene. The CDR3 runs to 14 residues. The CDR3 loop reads CASSPGRSSYEQYF. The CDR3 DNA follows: TGTGCCAGCTCACCGGGTAGGAGCTCCTACGAGCAGTACTTC.

Here the CDR3 reads CASSQESGAYSYEQYF. For the CDR3, the DNA is TGTGCCAGCAGCCAAGAGAGCGGGGCTTACTCCTACGAGCAGTACTTC. The rearrangement joins TRBV4-2 to TRBJ2-7; 7 bases align to TRBD2. Germline lookup yields CDR1 LGHNA and CDR2 YNFKEQ. With V trimmed by 0 bases and J by 0 bases, 5 bases remained unmatched. CDR3 size: 16 residues.

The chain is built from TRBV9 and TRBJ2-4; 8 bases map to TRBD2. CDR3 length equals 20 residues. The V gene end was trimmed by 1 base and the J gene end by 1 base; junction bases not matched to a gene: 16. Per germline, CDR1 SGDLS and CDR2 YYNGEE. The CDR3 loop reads CASSVICRGCGRRAKNIQYF. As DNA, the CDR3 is TGTGCCAGCAGCGTAATCTGTCGTGGTTGCGGGAGGCGGGCCAAAAACATTCAGTACTTC.

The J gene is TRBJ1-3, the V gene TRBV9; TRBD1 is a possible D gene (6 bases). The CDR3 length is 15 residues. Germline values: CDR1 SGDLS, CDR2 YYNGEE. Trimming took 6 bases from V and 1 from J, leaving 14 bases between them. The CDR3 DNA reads TGTGCCAGCACAGCCAGGGGTCGGTCTGGAAACACCATATATTTT. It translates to CASTARGRSGNTIYF.

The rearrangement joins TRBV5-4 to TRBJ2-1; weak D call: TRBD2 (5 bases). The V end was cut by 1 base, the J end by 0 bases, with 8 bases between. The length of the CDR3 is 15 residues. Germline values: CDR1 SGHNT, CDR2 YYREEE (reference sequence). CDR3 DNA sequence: TGTGCCAGCAGCTTGACGGGGTCCTCCTACAATGAGCAGTTCTTC. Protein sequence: CASSLTGSSYNEQFF.

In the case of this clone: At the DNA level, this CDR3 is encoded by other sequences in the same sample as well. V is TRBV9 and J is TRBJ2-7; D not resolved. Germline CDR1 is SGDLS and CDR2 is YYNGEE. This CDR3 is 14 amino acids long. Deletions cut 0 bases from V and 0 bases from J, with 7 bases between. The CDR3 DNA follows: TGTGCCAGCAGCGTAGGTGGACCCTCCTACGAGCAGTACTTC. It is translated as CASSVGGPSYEQYF.

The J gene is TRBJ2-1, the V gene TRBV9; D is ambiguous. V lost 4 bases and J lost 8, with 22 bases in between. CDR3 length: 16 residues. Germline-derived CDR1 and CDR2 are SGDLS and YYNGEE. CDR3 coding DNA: TGTGCCAGCAGCCCCCACTGGGGTGGTGTGTTGGATGAGCAGTTCTTC. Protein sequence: CASSPHWGGVLDEQFF. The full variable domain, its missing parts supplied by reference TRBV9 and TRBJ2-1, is DSGVTQTPKHLITATGQRVTLRCSPRSGDLSVYWYQQSLDQGLQFLIQYYNGEERAKGNILERFSAQQFPDLHSELNLSSLELGDSALYFCASSPHWGGVLDEQFFGPGTRLTVL.